The 24 T cell receptor beta chains below all came from one sample that was sequenced in a study of blood T cell repertoires in COVID-19. Produced via immunoSEQ multiplex PCR; TCRdb's table is partial and in-frame only. The sample has tens of thousands of clones, under 90% seen once. Specimen: peripheral blood. These receptors all come from a human donor in a cohort sampled during active COVID-19.

The V gene is TRBV9, the J gene TRBJ2-1; D is perhaps TRBD1 (5 bases). V was clipped by 0 bases and J by 8 bases, with 15 bases between them. The CDR3 contains 15 residues. Looked up from germline, CDR1 is SGDLS and CDR2 is YYNGEE. The CDR3: CASSVGRAALYEQFF. The DNA of the CDR3 is TGTGCCAGCAGCGTAGGCAGGGCCGCTCTATATGAGCAGTTCTTC.

The chain is built from TRBV25-1 and TRBJ1-6, with 7 bases aligning to TRBD1. The CDR3 is 14 amino acids. CDR1 is MGHDK and CDR2 is SYGVNS in the germline V gene. V lost 8 bases and J lost 8; bases outside the gene matches: 9. CDR3: CASATGEVDSPLHF. In nucleotides, the CDR3 is TGTGCCAGCGCAACAGGGGAGGTGGATTCACCCCTCCACTTT.

The CDR3 bases are TGTGCCAGCAGTCAAGGGGCGTTTGGCTACACCTTC. Protein: CASSQGAFGYTF. This chain connects TRBV7-8 to TRBJ1-2, with a weak D call TRBD1 (5 bases). V shed 6 bases and J shed 7 bases, with 12 bases lying between them. The CDR3 covers 12 residues. Germline CDR1 reads SGHVS; CDR2 reads FQNEAQ.

The CDR3 reads CASSYLDRVGSGELFF. For the CDR3, the DNA is TGTGCCAGCAGTTATTTGGACAGGGTAGGATCCGGGGAGCTGTTTTTT. The rearrangement links TRBV6-9 to TRBJ2-2; 8 bases are shared with TRBD1. Per germline, CDR1 MNHGY and CDR2 SVAAGI. The trim removed 1 base at V and 6 bases at J, leaving 7 bases unmatched. The CDR3 consists of 16 residues.

This rearrangement joins TRBV2 to TRBJ1-2; D is perhaps TRBD1 (6 bases). V lost 7 bases to trimming and J lost 2 bases, with 8 bases between them. This CDR3 has 12 residues. Germline CDR1 is SNHLY and CDR2 is FYNNEI. This CDR3 reads CASTGQNYGYTF. As DNA, the CDR3 is TGTGCCAGCACCGGACAGAACTATGGCTACACCTTC.

In its sample, this clone was seen once. The chain uses TRBV4-1 and TRBJ1-4; 9 bases match TRBD1. Germline V gene data show CDR1 as MGHRA and CDR2 as YSYEKL. This CDR3 has 16 residues. The junction had 7 bases not matched to a gene; V was cut back by 5 bases and J by 3 bases. The CDR3 reads CASSEGQGISNEKLFF. Here the CDR3 DNA reads TGCGCCAGCAGCGAGGGACAGGGAATTTCTAATGAAAAACTGTTTTTT.

J is TRBJ2-3 and V is TRBV5-1, with D maybe TRBD2 (6 bases). V dropped 0 bases and J dropped 2 bases, with 10 bases sitting between them. Germline assignment: CDR1 SGHRS and CDR2 YFSETQ. The CDR3 extends over 15 amino acids. CDR3 DNA sequence: TGCGCCAGCAGCTTGGGCGGGAAGAACACAGATACGCAGTATTTT. Its translation is CASSLGGKNTDTQYF.

The chain uses TRBV5-6 and TRBJ2-1; the D gene is possibly TRBD1 (6 bases). The CDR3 sequence is 18 residues long. V dropped 4 bases and J dropped 0 bases, with 20 bases sitting between them. Germline lookup yields CDR1 SGHDT and CDR2 YYEEEE. The CDR3 DNA reads TGTGCCAGCAGCCCCGGACCTCGACAGGCGAGCTCCTACAATGAGCAGTTCTTC. Protein product: CASSPGPRQASSYNEQFF.

Notes on this clone: Other nucleotide sequences from this sample produce the same CDR3. This chain's CDR3 is CASSLAGGNTGELFF. The CDR3 DNA sequence: TGTGCCAGTAGTTTAGCGGGGGGGAACACCGGGGAGCTGTTTTTT. V gene TRBV19 combines with J gene TRBJ2-2, with 10 bases aligning to TRBD2. The V and J ends lost 5 bases and 1 base, in that order; junction bases with no gene match: 1. The CDR3 is 15 amino acids. In germline, CDR1 is LNHDA, CDR2 SQIVND (reference sequence).

This clone was counted only a few times. The chain joins TRBV4-1 to TRBJ1-4; 10 bases map to TRBD1. The CDR3 has 15 residues. Losses at the gene ends were 2 bases for V and 6 bases for J; bases not matched to a gene: 3. CDR1 and CDR2 (germline): MGHRA, YSYEKL. CDR3 sequence (DNA): TGCGCCAGCAGCCAACACGGGACAGGGGATGAAAAACTGTTTTTT. Protein: CASSQHGTGDEKLFF.

The V call is TRBV7-8, the J call TRBJ2-2, with 7 positions matching TRBD2. Germline V gives CDR1 SGHVS, CDR2 FQNEAQ. The CDR3 covers 14 residues. J was trimmed by 6 bases and V by 5 bases; bases with no gene match: 6. The CDR3, as DNA: TGTGCCAGCAGCCCCTATCGGGGGGCCGGGGAGCTGTTTTTT. This encodes CASSPYRGAGELFF. Together with reference TRBV7-8 and TRBJ2-2, the CDR3 gives the full variable domain: GAGVSQSPRYKVAKRGQDVALRCDPISGHVSLFWYQQALGQGPEFLTYFQNEAQLDKSGLPSDRFFAERPEGSVSTLKIQRTQQEDSAVYLCASSPYRGAGELFFGEGSRLTVL.

The chain has TRBV7-9 and TRBJ2-5; D unclear. Looked up from germline, CDR1 is SEHNR and CDR2 is FQNEAQ (reference sequence). The V end lost 5 bases, the J end lost 5 bases, and 6 bases lay between the germline ends. The CDR3 is made up of 11 amino acids. CDR3 bases: TGTGCCAGCAGCCTCGCGGAGACCCAGTACTTC. It yields the protein CASSLAETQYF.

The rearrangement uses TRBV4-2 and TRBJ2-4, with 8 nucleotides matching TRBD2. CDR1 is LGHNA and CDR2 is YNFKEQ in the germline V gene. The CDR3 has 18 amino acids. V was pared by 0 bases and J by 1 base, with 8 bases of the junction left unmatched. For the CDR3, the DNA is TGTGCCAGCAGCCAAGATGATACGGTAGCGGGGGCCAAAAACATTCAGTACTTC. It is translated as CASSQDDTVAGAKNIQYF.

V gene TRBV7-3 combines with J gene TRBJ2-2; perhaps TRBD1 as D (6 bases). CDR3 length: 16 amino acids. Germline-derived CDR1 and CDR2 are SGHTA and FQGTGA. V dropped 5 bases and J dropped 1 base, with 14 bases sitting between them. The CDR3 loop is CASSLRGQGNTGELFF. CDR3 sequence (DNA): TGTGCCAGCAGCCTAAGGGGACAAGGGAACACCGGGGAGCTGTTTTTT.

The V gene is TRBV5-8, the J gene TRBJ1-1; TRBD1 aligns across 7 bases. V lost 4 bases to trimming and J lost 2 bases; unmatched junction nucleotides: 5. CDR3 size: 14 residues. In germline, CDR1 is SGHTS, CDR2 YDEGEE. CDR3 nucleotide sequence: TGTGCCAGCAGCGCGGACAGGCCCAACACTGAAGCTTTCTTT. It yields the protein CASSADRPNTEAFF. The full variable domain, in which reference TRBV5-8 and TRBJ1-1 provide the parts outside the CDR3, is EAGVTQSPTHLIKTRGQQATLRCSPISGHTSVYWYQQALGLGLQFLLWYDEGEERNRGNFPPRFSGRQFPNYSSELNVNALELEDSALYLCASSADRPNTEAFFGQGTRLTVV.

The V and J genes are TRBV7-9 and TRBJ1-2, with D possibly TRBD1 on 6 matching bases. CDR1 is SEHNR and CDR2 is FQNEAQ in the germline V gene (reference sequence). The ends were cut back, 2 bases at V and 4 bases at J, with 11 bases in the middle. The CDR3 extends over 14 amino acids. The CDR3 loop is CASSLQGRSYGYTF. Here the CDR3 DNA reads TGTGCCAGCAGCTTACAGGGGCGTAGCTATGGCTACACCTTC.

A few counts support this clone. The chain uses TRBV2 and TRBJ2-7; TRBD2 is a possible D gene (5 bases). Germline values: CDR1 SNHLY, CDR2 FYNNEI. The CDR3 runs 13 residues. V was cut by 8 bases and J by 6 bases, with 17 bases left in between. The CDR3 region is CASAWNGKGEQYF. Written as DNA, the CDR3 is TGTGCCAGCGCTTGGAACGGGAAGGGCGAGCAGTACTTC.

This chain joins TRBV7-3 and TRBJ2-2, with a possible D match to TRBD2 (6 bases). There are 13 residues in the CDR3. V was trimmed by 6 bases and J by 5 bases, leaving 10 bases between them. CDR1 SGHTA and CDR2 FQGTGA come from the germline V gene. The CDR3 sequence: CASSLAGTGELFF. CDR3 DNA sequence: TGTGCCAGCAGTCTTGCGGGGACCGGGGAGCTGTTTTTT.

CDR3 DNA: TGTGCCAGCACTAGGACAGGGGCTAATTCACCCCTCCACTTT. It yields the protein CASTRTGANSPLHF. The chain uses TRBV2 and TRBJ1-6; 9 nucleotides align to TRBD1. With V trimmed by 7 bases and J by 6 bases, 4 bases remained unmatched. Germline CDR1 is SNHLY and CDR2 is FYNNEI. CDR3 length equals 14 residues.

The chain links TRBV4-1 to TRBJ2-5, with 14 bases aligning to TRBD2. J gave up 1 base and V 4 bases, and 2 bases lay outside the gene matches. Germline V CDR1 and CDR2: MGHRA, YSYEKL. This CDR3 region has 16 residues. The CDR3 sequence is CASSLGTSGGQETQYF. The DNA of the CDR3 is TGCGCCAGCAGCCTGGGGACTAGCGGGGGCCAAGAGACCCAGTACTTC.

This chain connects TRBV7-2 to TRBJ2-7, with 11 bases that match TRBD1. Germline V gene sequence: CDR1 SGHTA, CDR2 FQGNSA. The trim removed 4 bases at V and 3 bases at J, leaving 5 bases unmatched. This CDR3 has 15 residues. The CDR3 here is CASSYDGTGGYEQYF. For the CDR3, the DNA is TGTGCCAGCAGCTATGACGGGACAGGGGGCTACGAGCAGTACTTC.

The genes are TRBV19 and TRBJ2-2; 7 bases agree with TRBD2. The CDR3 length is 14 residues. V shed 8 bases and J 0 bases; nucleotides not matched to a gene: 3. Looked up from germline, CDR1 is LNHDA and CDR2 is SQIVND (reference sequence). CDR3 sequence reads: CASSAGSNTGELFF. In nucleotides, the CDR3 is TGTGCCAGTTCAGCGGGGTCGAACACCGGGGAGCTGTTTTTT.

V is TRBV6-5 and J is TRBJ1-1; 7 positions match TRBD1. Germline V gene data show CDR1 as MNHEY and CDR2 as SVGAGI. The junction had 7 bases not matched to a gene; V was cut back by 6 bases and J by 0 bases. CDR3 length: 15 residues. CDR3 coding DNA: TGTGCCAGCAGCGCGACAGGGAACATGAACACTGAAGCTTTCTTT. Its translation is CASSATGNMNTEAFF.

V usage is TRBV6-6 and J usage is TRBJ1-3; D uncertain. The CDR3 is 11 amino acids. The germline CDR1 and CDR2 sequences are MNHNY and SVGAGI (reference sequence). CDR3 in amino acids: CGGGPGNTIYF. The DNA for the CDR3 is TGTGGGGGAGGACCTGGAAACACCATATATTTT.